A selection of T cell receptor beta chains follows, all from one sample in a study of ipilimumab plus nivolumab after autologous stem cell transplantation. Using immunoSEQ multiplex PCR, the repertoire was profiled, and TCRdb retains in-frame clones only, with some absent. The sample lists some 17,000 clones; 80% were seen once. Sample: PBMCs, taken in a trial of ipilimumab plus nivolumab as post-transplant consolidation. These receptors were taken from a male donor with diffuse large B-cell lymphoma. Each CDR3 is given with its conserved first and last residue.

cdr3_length v_call cdr3_aa
16 TRBV7-6 CASSSKGWHIYNEQFF
16 TRBV18 CASSPPSSLAKNIQYF
14 TRBV7-2 CASSLYQGGREQYF
14 TRBV7-8 CASSLVDNQETQYF
14 TRBV4-1 CASSQVGGPAGYTF
14 TRBV7-9 CASSSGGSTDTQYF
14 TRBV4-1 CASSQVINTDTQYF
14 TRBV7-2 CASSLLSLNSPLHF
12 TRBV18 CASSASGSGYTF
16 TRBV6-1 CASSEGAGRFYNEQFF
15 TRBV5-6 CASSLIGSAATEAFF
14 TRBV4-1 CASSQAGLNTEAFF
12 TRBV2 CASSEDFDEAFF
13 TRBV11-2 CASSLGENTEAFF
16 TRBV5-6 CASSSTGTANTGELFF
14 TRBV5-1 CASRTGGTNYGYTF
15 TRBV18 CASSPPEGSNSPLHF
14 TRBV19 CASSIGGTEDTQYF
13 TRBV29-1 CSVQSLGEGGYTF
16 TRBV11-2 CASSFLTGAEQETQYF
13 TRBV9 CASSVGPWQTQYF
14 TRBV5-6 CASSLGGDTYEQYF
12 TRBV15 CATSEEGNGYTF
14 TRBV5-6 CASSPGQGWYGYTF
14 TRBV5-6 CASSFLGNTGELFF
15 TRBV30 CAWTDGTGIYNEQFF
12 TRBV7-6 CASSRIGETQYF
15 TRBV5-1 CASSLSPNAGVEQYF
13 TRBV7-8 CASSPTSWTEAFF
13 TRBV27 CASSREGHEKLFF
12 TRBV2 CASRGGSYEQYF
15 TRBV27 CASSHRGPYGGEQYF
13 TRBV19 CASSMERRNTIYF
13 TRBV6-1 CATRRPAPSEQFF